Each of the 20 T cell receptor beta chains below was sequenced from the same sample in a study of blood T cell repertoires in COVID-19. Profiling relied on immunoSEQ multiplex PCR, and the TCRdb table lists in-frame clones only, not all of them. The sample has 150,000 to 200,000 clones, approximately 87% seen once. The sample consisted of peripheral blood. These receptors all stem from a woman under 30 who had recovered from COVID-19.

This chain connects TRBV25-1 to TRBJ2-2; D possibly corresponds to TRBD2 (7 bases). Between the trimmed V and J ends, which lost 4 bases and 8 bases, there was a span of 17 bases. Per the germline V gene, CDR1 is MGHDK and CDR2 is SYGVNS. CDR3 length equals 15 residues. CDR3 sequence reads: CASSGFGGLNGELFF. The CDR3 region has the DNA TGTGCCAGCAGTGGATTCGGGGGGCTGAATGGGGAGCTGTTTTTT.

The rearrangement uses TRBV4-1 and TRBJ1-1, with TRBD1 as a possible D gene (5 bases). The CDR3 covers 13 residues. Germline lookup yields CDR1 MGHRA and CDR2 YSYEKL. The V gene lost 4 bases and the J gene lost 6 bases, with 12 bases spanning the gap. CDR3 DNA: TGCGCCAGCAGCCGGGCCCAGGGCTCTGAAGCTTTCTTT. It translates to CASSRAQGSEAFF.

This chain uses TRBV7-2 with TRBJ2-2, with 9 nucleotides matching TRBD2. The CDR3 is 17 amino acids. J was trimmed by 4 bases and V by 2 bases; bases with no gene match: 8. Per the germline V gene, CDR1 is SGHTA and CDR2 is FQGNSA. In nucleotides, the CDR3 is TGTGCCAGCAGCTTATACGCGGGAGGGCAGCTCACCGGGGAGCTGTTTTTT. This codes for CASSLYAGGQLTGELFF.

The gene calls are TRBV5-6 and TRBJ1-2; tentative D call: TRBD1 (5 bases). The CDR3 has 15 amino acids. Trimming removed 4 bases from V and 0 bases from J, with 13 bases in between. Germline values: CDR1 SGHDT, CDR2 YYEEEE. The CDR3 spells CASSAGDGSNYGYTF. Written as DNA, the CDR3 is TGTGCCAGCAGCGCGGGGGACGGCTCTAACTATGGCTACACCTTC.

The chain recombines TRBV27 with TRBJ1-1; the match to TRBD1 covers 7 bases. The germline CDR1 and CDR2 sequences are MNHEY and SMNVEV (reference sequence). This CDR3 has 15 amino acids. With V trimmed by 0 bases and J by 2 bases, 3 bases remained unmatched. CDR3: CASSLSAGGNTEAFF. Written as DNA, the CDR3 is TGTGCCAGCAGTTTATCTGCAGGGGGTAACACTGAAGCTTTCTTT.

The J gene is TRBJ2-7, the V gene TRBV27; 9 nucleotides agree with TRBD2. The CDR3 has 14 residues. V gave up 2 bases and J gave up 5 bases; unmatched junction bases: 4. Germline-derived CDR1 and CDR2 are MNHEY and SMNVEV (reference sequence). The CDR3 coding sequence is TGTGCCAGCAGTTTAGCGGGGGGGTCGGACGAGCAGTACTTC. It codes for CASSLAGGSDEQYF.

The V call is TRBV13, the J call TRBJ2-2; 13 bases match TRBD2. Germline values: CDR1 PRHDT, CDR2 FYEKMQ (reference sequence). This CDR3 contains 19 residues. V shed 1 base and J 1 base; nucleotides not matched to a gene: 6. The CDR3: CASSLEGRLAGGNTGELFF. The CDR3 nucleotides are TGTGCCAGCAGCTTAGAGGGGCGACTAGCGGGAGGGAACACCGGGGAGCTGTTTTTT.

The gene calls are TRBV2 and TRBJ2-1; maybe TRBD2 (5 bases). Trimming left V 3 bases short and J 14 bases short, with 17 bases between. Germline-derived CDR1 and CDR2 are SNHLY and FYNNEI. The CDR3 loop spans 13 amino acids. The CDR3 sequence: CASSDPRLPREFF. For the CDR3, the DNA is TGTGCCAGCAGTGATCCCCGACTACCTCGGGAGTTCTTC.

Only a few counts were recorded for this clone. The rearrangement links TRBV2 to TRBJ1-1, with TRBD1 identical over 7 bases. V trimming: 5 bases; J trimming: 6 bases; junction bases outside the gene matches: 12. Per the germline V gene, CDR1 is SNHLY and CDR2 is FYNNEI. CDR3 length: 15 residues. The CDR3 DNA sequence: TGTGCCAGCAGTAGGCGGACAGGCGGAACCCCTGAAGCTTTCTTT. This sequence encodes CASSRRTGGTPEAFF.

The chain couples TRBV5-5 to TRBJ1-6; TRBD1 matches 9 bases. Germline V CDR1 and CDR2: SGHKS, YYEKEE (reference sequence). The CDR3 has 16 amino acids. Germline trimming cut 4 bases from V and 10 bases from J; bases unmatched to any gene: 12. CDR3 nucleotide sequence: TGTGCCAGCAGCATCCGGACAGGGGAGGCAGGATCACCCCTCCACTTT. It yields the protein CASSIRTGEAGSPLHF.

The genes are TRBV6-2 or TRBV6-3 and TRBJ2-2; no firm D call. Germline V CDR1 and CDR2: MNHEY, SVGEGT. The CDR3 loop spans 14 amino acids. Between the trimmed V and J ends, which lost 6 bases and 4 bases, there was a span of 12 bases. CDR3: CASSSSNGTGELFF. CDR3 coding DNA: TGTGCCAGCAGCTCCTCGAACGGCACCGGGGAGCTGTTTTTT.

The CDR3 loop reads CASSGGLASYEQYF. CDR3 in DNA: TGCGCCAGCAGCGGGGGACTAGCTTCCTACGAGCAGTACTTC. The chain links TRBV5-1 to TRBJ2-7; 9 bases line up with TRBD2. The CDR3 is made up of 14 amino acids. CDR1 and CDR2 (germline): SGHRS, YFSETQ. The V and J ends lost 4 bases and 1 base, in that order; junction bases with no gene match: 3.

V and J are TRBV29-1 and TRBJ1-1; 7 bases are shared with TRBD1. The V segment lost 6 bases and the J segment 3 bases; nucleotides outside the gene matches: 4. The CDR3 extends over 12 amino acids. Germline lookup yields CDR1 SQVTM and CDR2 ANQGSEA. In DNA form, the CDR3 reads TGCAGCGTAGACGGACAGGACACTGAAGCTTTCTTT. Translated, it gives CSVDGQDTEAFF.

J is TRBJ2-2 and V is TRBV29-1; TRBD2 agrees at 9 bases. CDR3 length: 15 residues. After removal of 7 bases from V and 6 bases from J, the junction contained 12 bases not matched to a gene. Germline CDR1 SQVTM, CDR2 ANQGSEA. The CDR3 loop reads CSAQRSGRPPGELFF. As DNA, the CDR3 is TGCAGCGCCCAACGAAGCGGGAGGCCCCCCGGGGAGCTGTTTTTT.

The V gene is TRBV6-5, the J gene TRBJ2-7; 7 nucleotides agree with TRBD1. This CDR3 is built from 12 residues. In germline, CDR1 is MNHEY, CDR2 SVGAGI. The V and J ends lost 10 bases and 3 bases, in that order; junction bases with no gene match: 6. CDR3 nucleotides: TGTGCCACCACCGACAGGGACTACGAGCAGTACTTC. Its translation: CATTDRDYEQYF.

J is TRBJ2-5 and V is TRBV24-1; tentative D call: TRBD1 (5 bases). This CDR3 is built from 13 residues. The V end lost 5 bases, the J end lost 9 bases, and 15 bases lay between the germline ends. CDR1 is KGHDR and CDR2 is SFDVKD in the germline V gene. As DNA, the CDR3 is TGTGCCACCAGTGGGCCAGGGTCTGGGGCCCAGTACTTC. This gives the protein CATSGPGSGAQYF.

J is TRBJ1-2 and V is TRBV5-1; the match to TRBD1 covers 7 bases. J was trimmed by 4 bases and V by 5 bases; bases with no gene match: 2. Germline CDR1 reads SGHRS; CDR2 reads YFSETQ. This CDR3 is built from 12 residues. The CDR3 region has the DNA TGCGCCAGCAGTTCAGGGGGCTATGGCTACACCTTC. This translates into CASSSGGYGYTF.

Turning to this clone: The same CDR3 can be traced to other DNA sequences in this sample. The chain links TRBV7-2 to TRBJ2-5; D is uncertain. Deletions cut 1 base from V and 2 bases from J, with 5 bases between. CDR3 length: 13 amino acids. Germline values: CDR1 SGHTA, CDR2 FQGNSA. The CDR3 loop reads CASSLDRQETQYF. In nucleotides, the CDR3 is TGTGCCAGCAGCTTAGACAGACAAGAGACCCAGTACTTC. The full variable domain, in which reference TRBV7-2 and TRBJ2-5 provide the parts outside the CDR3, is GAGVSQSPSNKVTEKGKDVELRCDPISGHTALYWYRQSLGQGLEFLIYFQGNSAPDKSGLPSDRFSAERTGGSVSTLTIQRTQQEDSAVYLCASSLDRQETQYFGPGTRLLVL.

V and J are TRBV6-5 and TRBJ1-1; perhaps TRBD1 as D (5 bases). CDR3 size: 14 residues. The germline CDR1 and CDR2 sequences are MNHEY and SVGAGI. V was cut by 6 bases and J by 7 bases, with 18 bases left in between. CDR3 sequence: CASRPTGVRNEAFF. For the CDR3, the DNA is TGTGCCAGCAGGCCAACAGGAGTACGCAATGAAGCTTTCTTT.

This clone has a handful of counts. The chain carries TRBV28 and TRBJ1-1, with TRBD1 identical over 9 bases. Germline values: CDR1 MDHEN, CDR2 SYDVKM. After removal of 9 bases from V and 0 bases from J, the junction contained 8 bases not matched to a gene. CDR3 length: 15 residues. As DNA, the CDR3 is TGTGCCAGTAACGGACAGGGGAAAATGAACACTGAAGCTTTCTTT. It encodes CASNGQGKMNTEAFF.